This T cell receptor beta chain was sequenced for a study of neurological immune-mediated disorders. V trimming: 3 bases; J trimming: 5 bases; junction bases outside the gene matches: 9. The germline gives CDR1 DFQATT, CDR2 SNEGSKA (reference sequence). CDR3 length: 15 residues. From the 5' RACE reads, TCRdb called clonotypes with MiXCR, one entry per CDR3 protein. The sample records thousands of distinct CDR3 sequences, 23% being singletons. By proportion, this clonotype is medium-sized. This sequence was found in a woman aged 60 to 75 with HTLV-1-associated myelopathy (HAM/TSP). The V gene is TRBV20-1, the J gene TRBJ2-7, with 11 bases identical to TRBD1. The sequencing input was CD8+ T cells from blood. CDR3 nucleotide sequence: TGCAGTGCTAGGGCAGGGACAGGGGGGACGGACGAGCAGTACTTC. This translates into CSARAGTGGTDEQYF.